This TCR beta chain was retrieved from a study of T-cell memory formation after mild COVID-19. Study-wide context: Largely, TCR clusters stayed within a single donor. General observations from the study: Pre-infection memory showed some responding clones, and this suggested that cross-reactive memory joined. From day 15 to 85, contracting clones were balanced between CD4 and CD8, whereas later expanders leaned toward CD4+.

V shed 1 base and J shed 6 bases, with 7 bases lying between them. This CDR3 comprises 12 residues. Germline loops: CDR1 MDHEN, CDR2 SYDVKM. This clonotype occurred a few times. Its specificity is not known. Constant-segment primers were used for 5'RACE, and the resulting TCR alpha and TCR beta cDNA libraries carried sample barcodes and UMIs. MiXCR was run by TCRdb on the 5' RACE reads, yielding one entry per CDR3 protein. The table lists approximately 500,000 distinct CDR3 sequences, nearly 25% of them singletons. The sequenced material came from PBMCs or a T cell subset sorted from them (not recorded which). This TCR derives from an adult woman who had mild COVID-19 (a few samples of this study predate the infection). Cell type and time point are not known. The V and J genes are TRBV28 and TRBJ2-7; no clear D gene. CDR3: CASSLFAGEQYF. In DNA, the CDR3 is TGTGCCAGCAGTTTATTCGCTGGCGAGCAGTACTTC.